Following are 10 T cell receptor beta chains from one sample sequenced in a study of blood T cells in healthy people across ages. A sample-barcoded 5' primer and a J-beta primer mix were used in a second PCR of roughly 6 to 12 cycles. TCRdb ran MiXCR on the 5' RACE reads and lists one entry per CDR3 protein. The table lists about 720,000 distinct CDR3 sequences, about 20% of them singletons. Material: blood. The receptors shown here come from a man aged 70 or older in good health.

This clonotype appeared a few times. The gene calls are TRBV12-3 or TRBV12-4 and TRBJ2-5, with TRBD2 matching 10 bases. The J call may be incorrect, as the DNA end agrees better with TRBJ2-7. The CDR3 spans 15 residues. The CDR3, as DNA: TGTGCCAGCAGTTTAACACTAGCGGGAAGTGGCGAGCAGTACTTC. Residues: CASSLTLAGSGEQYF.

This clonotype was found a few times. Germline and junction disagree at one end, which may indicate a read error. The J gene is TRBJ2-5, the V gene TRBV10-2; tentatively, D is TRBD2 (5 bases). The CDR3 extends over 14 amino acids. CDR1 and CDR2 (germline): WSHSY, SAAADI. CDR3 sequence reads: CASSDGSVRETQCF. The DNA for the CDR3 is TGCGCCAGCAGTGATGGGTCCGTGAGGGAGACCCAGTGCTTC.

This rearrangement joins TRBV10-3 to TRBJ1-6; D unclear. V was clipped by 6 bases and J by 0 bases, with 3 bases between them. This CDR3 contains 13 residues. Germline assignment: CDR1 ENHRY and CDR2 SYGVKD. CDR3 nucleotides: TGTGCCATCAGCGACTCCTATAATTCACCCCTCCACTTT. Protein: CAISDSYNSPLHF.

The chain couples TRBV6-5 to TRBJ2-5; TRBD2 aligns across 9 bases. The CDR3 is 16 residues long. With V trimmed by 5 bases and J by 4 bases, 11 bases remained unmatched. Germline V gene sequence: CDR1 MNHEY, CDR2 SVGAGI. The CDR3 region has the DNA TGTGCCAGCAGTCCGATACGAATTAGCGGGGGAGAGACCCAGTACTTC. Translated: CASSPIRISGGETQYF.

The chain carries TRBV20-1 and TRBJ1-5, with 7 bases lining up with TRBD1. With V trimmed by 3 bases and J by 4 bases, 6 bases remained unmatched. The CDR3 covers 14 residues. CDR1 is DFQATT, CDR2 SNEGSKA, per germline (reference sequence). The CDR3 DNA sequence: TGCAGTGCTAGGGTGGGCAGGGGGAATCAGCCCCAGCATTTT. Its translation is CSARVGRGNQPQHF.

The CDR3 DNA reads TGTGCCAGCAGCCAAGTTTCCCGACTAGCGGGGGAATACAATGAGCAGTTCTTC. Translating gives CASSQVSRLAGEYNEQFF. This sequence joins TRBV14 and TRBJ2-1; 12 bases match TRBD2. This CDR3 comprises 18 residues. J gave up 4 bases and V 1 base, and 8 bases lay outside the gene matches. The germline CDR1 and CDR2 sequences are SGHDN and FVKESK.

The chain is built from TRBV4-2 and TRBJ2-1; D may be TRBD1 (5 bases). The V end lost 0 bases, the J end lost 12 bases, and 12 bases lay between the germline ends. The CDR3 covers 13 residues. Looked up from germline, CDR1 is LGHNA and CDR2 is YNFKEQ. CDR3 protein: CASSQDQGLGQFF. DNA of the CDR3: TGTGCCAGCAGCCAAGACCAGGGTTTAGGGCAGTTCTTC.

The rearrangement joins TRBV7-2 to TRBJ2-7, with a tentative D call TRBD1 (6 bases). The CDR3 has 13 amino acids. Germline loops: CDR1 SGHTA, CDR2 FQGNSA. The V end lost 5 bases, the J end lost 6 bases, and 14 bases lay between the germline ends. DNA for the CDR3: TGTGCCAGCAGCCTACCAGGACAGTTCGAGCAGTACTTC. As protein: CASSLPGQFEQYF.

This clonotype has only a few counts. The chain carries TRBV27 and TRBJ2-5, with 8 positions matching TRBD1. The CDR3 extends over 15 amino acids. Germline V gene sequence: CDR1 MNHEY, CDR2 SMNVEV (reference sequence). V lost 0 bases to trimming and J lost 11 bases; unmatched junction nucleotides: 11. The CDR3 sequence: CASSLSRDRTSEQYF. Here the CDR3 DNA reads TGTGCCAGCAGTTTATCGAGGGACAGGACCAGTGAGCAGTACTTC.

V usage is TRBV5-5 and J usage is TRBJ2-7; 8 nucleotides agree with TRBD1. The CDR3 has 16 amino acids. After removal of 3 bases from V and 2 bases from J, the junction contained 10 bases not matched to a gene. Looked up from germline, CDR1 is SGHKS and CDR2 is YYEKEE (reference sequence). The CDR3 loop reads CASSSGPGQAAYEQYF. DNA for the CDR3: TGTGCCAGCAGCTCGGGACCGGGACAGGCAGCCTACGAGCAGTACTTC. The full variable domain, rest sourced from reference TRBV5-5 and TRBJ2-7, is DAGVTQSPTHLIKTRGQQVTLRCSPISGHKSVSWYQQVLGQGPQFIFQYYEKEERGRGNFPDRFSARQFPNYSSELNVNALLLGDSALYLCASSSGPGQAAYEQYFGPGTRLTVT.